The 15 T cell receptor beta chains presented below share a single source sample, sequenced in a study of T cell responses to AZD1222 COVID-19 vaccine. Measured with immunoSEQ multiplex PCR; TCRdb has only the in-frame clones, and not every one. This table holds fewer than 140,000 clones, roughly nine tenths found once. The sample here was peripheral blood, taken on day 0 of AZD1222 vaccination. Source of these receptors: an adult in good health.

The chain employs TRBV6-6 and TRBJ2-1, with 8 bases fitting TRBD2. The V and J ends lost 4 bases and 8 bases, in that order; junction bases with no gene match: 10. Germline-derived CDR1 and CDR2 are MNHNY and SVGAGI (reference sequence). This CDR3 is built from 15 residues. The CDR3 coding sequence is TGTGCCAGCAGTTGGACTAGCTTGGGTAACTATGAGCAGTTCTTC. Encoded protein: CASSWTSLGNYEQFF.

This clone is a singleton in its sample. This chain joins TRBV10-3 and TRBJ2-7; 9 bases align to TRBD2. The CDR3 spans 15 residues. Germline lookup yields CDR1 ENHRY and CDR2 SYGVKD. After removal of 4 bases from V and 0 bases from J, the junction contained 4 bases not matched to a gene. The CDR3 here is CAISGRLADSYEQYF. The DNA of the CDR3 is TGTGCCATCAGTGGGAGACTAGCGGACTCCTACGAGCAGTACTTC.

The genes are TRBV19 and TRBJ2-7; D may be TRBD1 (5 bases). The V end lost 6 bases, the J end lost 9 bases, and 21 bases lay between the germline ends. The germline V gene encodes CDR1 LNHDA and CDR2 SQIVND (reference sequence). CDR3 length: 14 amino acids. Here the CDR3 reads CASRPRDSRMVQYF. DNA of the CDR3: TGTGCCAGTAGACCCAGAGACAGTCGAATGGTGCAGTACTTC.

The chain joins TRBV5-1 to TRBJ1-4, with a weak D call TRBD1 (5 bases). The CDR3 has 15 residues. Germline V gives CDR1 SGHRS, CDR2 YFSETQ. Trimming left V 6 bases short and J 5 bases short, with 17 bases between. The CDR3: CASTPGGRGNEKLFF. The CDR3 DNA is TGCGCCAGCACCCCGGGGGGTCGGGGAAATGAAAAACTGTTTTTT.

The rearrangement joins TRBV5-1 to TRBJ2-5; 11 bases align to TRBD2. The V and J ends lost 0 bases and 5 bases, in that order; junction bases with no gene match: 0. The CDR3 spans 14 residues. The germline CDR1 and CDR2 sequences are SGHRS and YFSETQ. CDR3 sequence: CASSLGLAGETQYF. In DNA, the CDR3 is TGCGCCAGCAGCTTGGGACTAGCGGGGGAGACCCAGTACTTC.

V gene TRBV15 combines with J gene TRBJ1-5; D is ambiguous. V was pared by 3 bases and J by 4 bases, with 13 bases between. This CDR3 spans 15 amino acids. Germline-derived CDR1 and CDR2 are LNHNV and YYDKDF (reference sequence). The chain's CDR3 is CATSRATGSNQPQHF. CDR3 nucleotides: TGTGCCACCAGCAGGGCTACCGGCTCAAATCAGCCCCAGCATTTT.

This clone was detected once. V gene TRBV29-1 combines with J gene TRBJ1-4; D not certain. The germline V gene encodes CDR1 SQVTM and CDR2 ANQGSEA. The CDR3 has 11 residues. The V gene lost 7 bases and the J gene lost 7 bases, with 10 bases spanning the gap. The CDR3: CSGGWAEKLFF. CDR3 in DNA: TGCAGCGGCGGGTGGGCTGAAAAACTGTTTTTT.

Notes on this clone: The sample carries other DNA sequences with the same CDR3. The CDR3 DNA reads as TGCGCCAGCAGCTTGGGCGGAACGAACACCGGGGAGCTGTTTTTT. It codes for CASSLGGTNTGELFF. The V and J genes are TRBV5-1 and TRBJ2-2; D is ambiguous. Trimming cost V 0 bases and J 0 bases, with 6 bases left between them. This CDR3 is built from 15 residues. The germline V gene encodes CDR1 SGHRS and CDR2 YFSETQ.

This clone has a single count. The V call is TRBV28, the J call TRBJ1-6, with D unresolved. The CDR3 has 15 amino acids. Deletions cut 4 bases from V and 0 bases from J, with 7 bases between. The germline CDR1 and CDR2 sequences are MDHEN and SYDVKM. CDR3 residues: CASSSPSSYNSPLHF. DNA for the CDR3: TGTGCCAGCAGTTCGCCGAGCTCCTATAATTCACCCCTCCACTTT.

This clone was counted once. Its ends do not fully match the called genes, so a read error is possible. The gene calls are TRBV18 and TRBJ2-3; possibly TRBD1 for D (6 bases). The V gene's germline CDR1 is KGHSH and CDR2 LQKENI. The CDR3 covers 12 residues. The CDR3 sequence: CASSPGTKGGSF. The CDR3 nucleotides are TGTGCCAGCTCACCAGGGACAAAAGGAGGAAGTTTT.

V usage is TRBV24-1 and J usage is TRBJ1-4; D is possibly TRBD1 (5 bases). Trimming pared 5 bases from V and 4 bases from J, leaving 10 bases between. Per germline, CDR1 KGHDR and CDR2 SFDVKD. The CDR3 runs to 14 residues. CDR3 region: CATSGRGRNEKLFF. The CDR3 DNA reads TGTGCCACCAGTGGTAGGGGCCGTAATGAAAAACTGTTTTTT.

For the CDR3, the DNA is TGTGCCAGTAGTATAATGATCGATCAGCCCCAGCATTTT. Protein product: CASSIMIDQPQHF. J is TRBJ1-5 and V is TRBV19; D unresolved. The germline gives CDR1 LNHDA, CDR2 SQIVND (reference sequence). V was trimmed by 2 bases and J by 5 bases, leaving 7 bases between them. The CDR3 sequence is 13 residues long.

The chain couples TRBV9 to TRBJ2-5; tentatively, D is TRBD2 (6 bases). The germline CDR1 and CDR2 sequences are SGDLS and YYNGEE. The CDR3 runs 14 residues. Trimming stripped 0 bases from V and 5 bases from J, with 11 bases between. The CDR3 DNA follows: TGTGCCAGCAGCGTAGCGGGAGCTTATGAGACCCAGTACTTC. The encoded protein is CASSVAGAYETQYF.

This chain joins TRBV5-1 and TRBJ2-7; 8 nucleotides agree with TRBD2. Germline CDR1 SGHRS, CDR2 YFSETQ. This CDR3 is built from 17 residues. J was trimmed by 2 bases and V by 3 bases; bases with no gene match: 13. CDR3 residues: CASSSLAGSGGPYEQYF. For the CDR3, the DNA is TGCGCCAGCAGCTCGCTCGCGGGAAGCGGGGGACCCTACGAGCAGTACTTC.

The chain carries TRBV6-2 or TRBV6-3 and TRBJ2-1; D possibly corresponds to TRBD2 (6 bases). The germline CDR1 and CDR2 sequences are MNHEY and SVGEGT. Trimming removed 2 bases at V and 0 bases at J, with 11 bases between. The CDR3 totals 16 residues. CDR3 nucleotide sequence: TGTGCCAGCAGTTACGACCGGGGGAGCTCCTACAATGAGCAGTTCTTC. Translated, it gives CASSYDRGSSYNEQFF.